This T cell receptor (beta chain) was recorded in a study of CD8+ T cells in alopecia areata. Looking at the study overall: Disease severity was quantified as SALT score of affected scalp area.

RNA was isolated and reverse transcribed to cDNA, the sequencing template. Only in-frame clones appear in the TCRdb table, and some are missing; sequencing was by immunoSEQ multiplex PCR. The sample comprises approximately 210,000 clones, 43% of which are singletons, and roughly 2.6% rests with the top ten. A remark on this clone: Its target is not known.

Study outcomes and limitations: Researchers say the link of baseline CD8+ expansion to response remains uncertain, with one nonresponder.

Treatment denoted: oral pan-JAK inhibitor, 5-10 mg twice daily. The study team obtained lesional scalp punch biopsies and peripheral blood from alopecia areata patients. The V and J ends lost 2 bases and 5 bases respectively, with 12 bases between them. Germline lookup yields CDR1 GTSNPN and CDR2 SVGIG (reference sequence). CDR3 length: 13 amino acids. The chain recombines TRBV30 with TRBJ2-5, with D possibly being TRBD1 (6 bases). The sequences come from CD4+ T cells sorted from blood, collected around week 36, from a patient treated with tofacitinib. This sequence was found in a human donor with alopecia areata. This CDR3 is CAWSLQGGETQYF. CDR3 coding DNA: TGTGCCTGGAGTTTACAGGGTGGGGAGACCCAGTACTTC.